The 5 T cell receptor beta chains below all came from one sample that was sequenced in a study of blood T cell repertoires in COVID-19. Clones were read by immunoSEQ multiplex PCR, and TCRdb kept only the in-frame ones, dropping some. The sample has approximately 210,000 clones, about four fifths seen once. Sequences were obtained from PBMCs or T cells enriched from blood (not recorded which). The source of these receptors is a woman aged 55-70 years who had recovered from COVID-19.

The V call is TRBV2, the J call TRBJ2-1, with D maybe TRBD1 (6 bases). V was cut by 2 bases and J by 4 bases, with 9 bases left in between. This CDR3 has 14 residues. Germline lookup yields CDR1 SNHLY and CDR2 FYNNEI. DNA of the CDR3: TGTGCCAGCAGTGAATCCGGGACATACAATGAGCAGTTCTTC. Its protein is CASSESGTYNEQFF.

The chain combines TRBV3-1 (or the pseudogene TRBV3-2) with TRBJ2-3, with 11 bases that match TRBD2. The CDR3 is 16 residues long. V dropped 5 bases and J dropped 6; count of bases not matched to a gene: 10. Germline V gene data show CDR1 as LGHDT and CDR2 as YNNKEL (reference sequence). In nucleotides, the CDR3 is TGTGCCAGCAGCTCCCGACTAGCGGGGCCTCGGGATACGCAGTATTTT. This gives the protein CASSSRLAGPRDTQYF.

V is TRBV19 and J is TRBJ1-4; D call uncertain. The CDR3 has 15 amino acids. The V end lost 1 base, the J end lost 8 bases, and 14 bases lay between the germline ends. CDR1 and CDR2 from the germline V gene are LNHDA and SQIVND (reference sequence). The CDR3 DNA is TGTGCCAGTAGTATAGCTTCCGTGAACCGGGAAAAACTGTTTTTT. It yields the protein CASSIASVNREKLFF.

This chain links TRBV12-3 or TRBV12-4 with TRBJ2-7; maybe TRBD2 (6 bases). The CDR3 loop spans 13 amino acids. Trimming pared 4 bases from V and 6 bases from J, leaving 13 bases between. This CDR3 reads CASSSRGRLEQYF. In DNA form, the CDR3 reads TGTGCCAGCAGTTCGCGGGGCCGCCTCGAGCAGTACTTC.

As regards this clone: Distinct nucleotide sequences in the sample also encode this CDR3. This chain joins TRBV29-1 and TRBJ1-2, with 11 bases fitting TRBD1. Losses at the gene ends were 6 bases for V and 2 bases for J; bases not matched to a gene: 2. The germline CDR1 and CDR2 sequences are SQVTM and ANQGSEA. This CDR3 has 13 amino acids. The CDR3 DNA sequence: TGCAGCGTACGGACAGGGGGCAACTATGGCTACACCTTC. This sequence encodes CSVRTGGNYGYTF.